This TCR beta chain originates from a study of beta chain features in type 1 diabetes. General study findings and limits: Type 1 diabetes patients had moderately but significantly shorter TCRB CDR3s in all four CD4+ subsets.

V was clipped by 1 base and J by 5 bases, with 6 bases between them. The CDR3 spans 12 residues. Germline loops: CDR1 SGHDT, CDR2 YYEEEE. In the case of this clone: Its antigen is not identified.

The authors reverse transcribed all of the isolated RNA, so sequencing captured expressed TCRB transcripts. Sequencing was performed with immunoSEQ multiplex PCR; in TCRdb, only in-frame clones are kept and a portion is missing. The table lists approximately 260,000 clones, about 20% of them singletons. The chain combines TRBV5-6 with TRBJ1-1, with D unclear. Sequenced input: naive CD4+ T cells from blood. This sequence was found in a woman aged 40 to 49 with type 1 diabetes. The CDR3 bases are TGTGCCAGCAGCTTGAGGAGGACTGAAGCTTTCTTT. The encoded protein is CASSLRRTEAFF.